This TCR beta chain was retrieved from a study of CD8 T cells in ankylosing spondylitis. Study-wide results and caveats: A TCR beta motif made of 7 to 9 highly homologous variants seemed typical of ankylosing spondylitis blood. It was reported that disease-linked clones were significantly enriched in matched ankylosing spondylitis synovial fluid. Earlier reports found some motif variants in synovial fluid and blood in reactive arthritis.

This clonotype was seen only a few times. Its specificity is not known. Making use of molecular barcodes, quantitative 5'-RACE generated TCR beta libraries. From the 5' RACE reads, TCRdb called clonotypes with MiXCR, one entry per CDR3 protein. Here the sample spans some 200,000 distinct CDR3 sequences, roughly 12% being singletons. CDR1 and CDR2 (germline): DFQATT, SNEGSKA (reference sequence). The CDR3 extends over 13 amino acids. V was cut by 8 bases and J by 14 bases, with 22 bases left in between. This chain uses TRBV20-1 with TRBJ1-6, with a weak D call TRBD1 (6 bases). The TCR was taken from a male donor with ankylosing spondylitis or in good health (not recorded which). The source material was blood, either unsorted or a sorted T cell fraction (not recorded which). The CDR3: CSPLRGAHPTLHF. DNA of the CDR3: TGCAGTCCACTAAGGGGGGCGCACCCCACCCTCCACTTT.